This T cell receptor (beta chain) originates from a study of identical twins. CDR3 length: 13 residues. Germline-derived CDR1 and CDR2 are SGHRS and YFSETQ. Overall study results and limits: Invariant populations such as MAIT and iNKT cells could partly muddle zero-insertion analyses. Within twin pairs, the out-of-frame alpha sequences they shared showed excess low generation probability. Abundant beta clonotypes from cord blood bore fewer insertions; memory repertoires lacked this pattern.

The table lists this clonotype with many counts. Its matching antigen is unknown. A junction end diverges from the germline sequence, so it may reflect a read error. A universal primer site was created by template switching, with the cDNA bearing unique molecular identifiers. TCRdb used MiXCR to reprocess the 5' RACE reads, holding one entry per CDR3 protein. The sample records 640,000 or so distinct CDR3 sequences, 5.5% to 6.5% being singletons. This sequence was found in a man aged 18 to 30 in good health. This chain uses TRBV5-1 with TRBJ1-2; D is possibly TRBD1 (6 bases). Input material: naive T cells sorted from blood. CDR3 loop: CASSLRGPYGYTF. The CDR3 DNA sequence: TGTGCCAGCAGCTTACGGGGGCCCTATGGCTACACCTTC.